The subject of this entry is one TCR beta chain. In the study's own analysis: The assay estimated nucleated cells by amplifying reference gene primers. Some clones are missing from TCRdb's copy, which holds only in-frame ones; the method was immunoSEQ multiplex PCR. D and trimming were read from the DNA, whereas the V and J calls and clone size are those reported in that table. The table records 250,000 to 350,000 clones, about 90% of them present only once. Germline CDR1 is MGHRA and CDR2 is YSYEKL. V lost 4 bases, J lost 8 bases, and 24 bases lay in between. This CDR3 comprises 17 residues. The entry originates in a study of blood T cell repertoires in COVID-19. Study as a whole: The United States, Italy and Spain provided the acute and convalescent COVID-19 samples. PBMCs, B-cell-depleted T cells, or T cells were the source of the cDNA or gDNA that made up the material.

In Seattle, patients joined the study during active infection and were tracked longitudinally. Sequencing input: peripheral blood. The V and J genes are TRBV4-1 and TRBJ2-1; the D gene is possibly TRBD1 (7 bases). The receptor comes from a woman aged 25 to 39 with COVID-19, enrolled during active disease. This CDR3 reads CASSPDRVRDGGDEQFF. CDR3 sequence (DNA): TGCGCCAGCAGCCCCGACAGGGTTAGGGACGGGGGTGATGAGCAGTTCTTC.